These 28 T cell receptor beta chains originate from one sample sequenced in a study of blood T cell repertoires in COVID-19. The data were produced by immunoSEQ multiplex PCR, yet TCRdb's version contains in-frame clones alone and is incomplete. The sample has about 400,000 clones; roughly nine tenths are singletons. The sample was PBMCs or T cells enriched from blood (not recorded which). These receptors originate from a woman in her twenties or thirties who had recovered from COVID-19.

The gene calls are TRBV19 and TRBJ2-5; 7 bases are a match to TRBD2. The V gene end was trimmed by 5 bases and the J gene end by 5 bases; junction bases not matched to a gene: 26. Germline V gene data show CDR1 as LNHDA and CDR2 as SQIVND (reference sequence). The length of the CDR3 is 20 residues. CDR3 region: CASSPPYWRGTPIDYETQYF. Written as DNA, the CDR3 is TGTGCCAGTAGTCCCCCTTATTGGCGGGGGACCCCAATAGATTACGAGACCCAGTACTTC.

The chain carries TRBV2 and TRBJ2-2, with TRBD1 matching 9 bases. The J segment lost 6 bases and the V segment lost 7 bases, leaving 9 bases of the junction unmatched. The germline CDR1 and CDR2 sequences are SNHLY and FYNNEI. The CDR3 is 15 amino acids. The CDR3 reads CASTSRDRVAGELFF. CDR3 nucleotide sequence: TGTGCCAGCACCTCCCGGGACAGGGTCGCCGGGGAGCTGTTTTTT.

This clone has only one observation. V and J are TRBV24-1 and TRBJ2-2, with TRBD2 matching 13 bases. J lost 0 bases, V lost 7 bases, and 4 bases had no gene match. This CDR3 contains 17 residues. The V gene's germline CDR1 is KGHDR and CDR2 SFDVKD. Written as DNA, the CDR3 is TGTGCCACCAGGGAGGGACTAGCGGGGTCGAACACCGGGGAGCTGTTTTTT. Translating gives CATREGLAGSNTGELFF.

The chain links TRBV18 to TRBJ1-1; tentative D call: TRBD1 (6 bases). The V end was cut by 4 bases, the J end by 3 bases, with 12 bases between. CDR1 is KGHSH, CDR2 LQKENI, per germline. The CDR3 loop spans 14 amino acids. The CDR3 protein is CASSQGVGDTEAFF. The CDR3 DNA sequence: TGTGCCAGCTCACAGGGGGTGGGGGACACTGAAGCTTTCTTT.

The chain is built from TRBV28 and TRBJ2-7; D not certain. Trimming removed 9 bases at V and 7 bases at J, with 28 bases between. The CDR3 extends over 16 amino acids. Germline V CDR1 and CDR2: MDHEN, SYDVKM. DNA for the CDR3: TGTGCCAGTATTACTAAGGAGCCCGCCAATACTGGGGAGCAGTACTTC. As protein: CASITKEPANTGEQYF. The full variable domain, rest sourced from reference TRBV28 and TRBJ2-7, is DVKVTQSSRYLVKRTGEKVFLECVQDMDHENMFWYRQDPGLGLRLIYFSYDVKMKEKGDIPEGYSVSREKKERFSLILESASTNQTSMYLCASITKEPANTGEQYFGPGTRLTVT.

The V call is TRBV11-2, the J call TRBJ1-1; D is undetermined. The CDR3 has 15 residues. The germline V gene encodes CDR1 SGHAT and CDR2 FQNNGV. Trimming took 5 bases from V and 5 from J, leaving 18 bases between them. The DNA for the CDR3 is TGTGCCAGCAGCCCCCGCGCCACGCGAGGGACTGAAGCTTTCTTT. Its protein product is CASSPRATRGTEAFF.

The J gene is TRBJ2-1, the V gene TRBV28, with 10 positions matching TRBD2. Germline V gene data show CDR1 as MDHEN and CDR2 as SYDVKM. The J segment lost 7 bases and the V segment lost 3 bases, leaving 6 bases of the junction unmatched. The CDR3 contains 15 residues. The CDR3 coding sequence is TGTGCCAGCAGTTTGAGGCTAGCGGGAGCTAATGAGCAGTTCTTC. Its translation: CASSLRLAGANEQFF.

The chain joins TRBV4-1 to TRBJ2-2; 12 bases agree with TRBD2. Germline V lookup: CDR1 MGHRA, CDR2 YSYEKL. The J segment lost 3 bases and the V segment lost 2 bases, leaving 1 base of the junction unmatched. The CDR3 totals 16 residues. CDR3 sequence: CASSQRLAGDTGELFF. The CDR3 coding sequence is TGCGCCAGCAGCCAAAGACTAGCGGGAGACACCGGGGAGCTGTTTTTT.

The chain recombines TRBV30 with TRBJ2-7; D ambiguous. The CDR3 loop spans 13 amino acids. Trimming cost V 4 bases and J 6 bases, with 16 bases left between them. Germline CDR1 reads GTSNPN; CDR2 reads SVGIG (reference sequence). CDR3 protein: CAWTSYVVGEQYF. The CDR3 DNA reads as TGTGCCTGGACCTCCTACGTGGTCGGCGAGCAGTACTTC.

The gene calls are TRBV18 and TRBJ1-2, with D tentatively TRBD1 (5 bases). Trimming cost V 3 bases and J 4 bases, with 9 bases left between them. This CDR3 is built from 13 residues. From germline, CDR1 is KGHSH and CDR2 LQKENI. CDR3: CASSPEDSYGYTF. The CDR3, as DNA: TGTGCCAGCTCACCGGAAGACAGCTATGGCTACACCTTC.

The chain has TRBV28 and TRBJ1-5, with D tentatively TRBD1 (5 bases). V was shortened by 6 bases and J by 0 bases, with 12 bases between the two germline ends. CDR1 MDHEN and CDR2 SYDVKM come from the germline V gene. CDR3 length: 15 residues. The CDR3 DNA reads TGTGCCAGCAGAATCCGACAGATTAGCAATCAGCCCCAGCATTTT. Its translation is CASRIRQISNQPQHF.

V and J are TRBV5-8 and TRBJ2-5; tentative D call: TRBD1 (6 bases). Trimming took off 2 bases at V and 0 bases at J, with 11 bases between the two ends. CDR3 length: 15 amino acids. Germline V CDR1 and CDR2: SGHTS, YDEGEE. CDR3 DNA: TGTGCCAGCAGCTTCCTACGGACAGACCAAGAGACCCAGTACTTC. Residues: CASSFLRTDQETQYF. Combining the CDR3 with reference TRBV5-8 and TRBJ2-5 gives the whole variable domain EAGVTQSPTHLIKTRGQQATLRCSPISGHTSVYWYQQALGLGLQFLLWYDEGEERNRGNFPPRFSGRQFPNYSSELNVNALELEDSALYLCASSFLRTDQETQYFGPGTRLLVL.

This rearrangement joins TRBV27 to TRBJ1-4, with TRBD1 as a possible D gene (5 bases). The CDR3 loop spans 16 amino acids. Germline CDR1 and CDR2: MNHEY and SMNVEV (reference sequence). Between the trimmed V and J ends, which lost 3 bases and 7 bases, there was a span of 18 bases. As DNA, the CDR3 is TGTGCCAGCAGTTTGGGCGTCCAGGGTTTTCGTGAAAAACTGTTTTTT. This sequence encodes CASSLGVQGFREKLFF.

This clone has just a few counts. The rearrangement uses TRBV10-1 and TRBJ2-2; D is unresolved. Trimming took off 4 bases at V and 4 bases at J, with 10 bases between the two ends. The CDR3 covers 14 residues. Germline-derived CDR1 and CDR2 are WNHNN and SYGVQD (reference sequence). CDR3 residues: CASSAASLTGELFF. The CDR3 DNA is TGCGCCAGCAGTGCAGCGTCGCTCACCGGGGAGCTGTTTTTT.

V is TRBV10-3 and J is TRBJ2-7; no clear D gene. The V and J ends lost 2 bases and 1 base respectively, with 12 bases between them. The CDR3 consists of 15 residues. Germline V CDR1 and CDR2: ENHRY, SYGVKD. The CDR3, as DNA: TGTGCCATCAGTGAGGCCCTTGGCGGTTCCTACGAGCAGTACTTC. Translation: CAISEALGGSYEQYF.

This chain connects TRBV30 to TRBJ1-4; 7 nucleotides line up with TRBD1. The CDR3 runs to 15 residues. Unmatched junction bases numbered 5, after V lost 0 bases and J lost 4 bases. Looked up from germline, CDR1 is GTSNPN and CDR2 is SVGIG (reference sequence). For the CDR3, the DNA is TGTGCCTGGAGTGTACAGGGACAGATTAATGAAAAACTGTTTTTT. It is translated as CAWSVQGQINEKLFF.

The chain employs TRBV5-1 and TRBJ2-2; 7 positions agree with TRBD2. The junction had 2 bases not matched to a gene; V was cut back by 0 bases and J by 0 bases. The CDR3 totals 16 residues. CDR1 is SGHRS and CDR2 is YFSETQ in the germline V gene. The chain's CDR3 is CASSLALAANTGELFF. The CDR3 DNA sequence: TGCGCCAGCAGCTTGGCTCTAGCGGCGAACACCGGGGAGCTGTTTTTT.

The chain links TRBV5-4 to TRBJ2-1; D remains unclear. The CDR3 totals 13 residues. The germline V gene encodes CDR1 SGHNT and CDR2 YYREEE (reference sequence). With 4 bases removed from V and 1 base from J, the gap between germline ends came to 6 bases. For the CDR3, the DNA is TGTGCCAGCAGCCTCTATTCCTACAATGAGCAGTTCTTC. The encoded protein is CASSLYSYNEQFF.

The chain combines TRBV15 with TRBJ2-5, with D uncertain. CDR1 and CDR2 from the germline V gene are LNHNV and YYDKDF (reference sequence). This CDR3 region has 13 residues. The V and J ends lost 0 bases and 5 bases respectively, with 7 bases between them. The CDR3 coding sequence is TGTGCCACCAGCAGAGAACTACGGGAGACCCAGTACTTC. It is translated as CATSRELRETQYF.

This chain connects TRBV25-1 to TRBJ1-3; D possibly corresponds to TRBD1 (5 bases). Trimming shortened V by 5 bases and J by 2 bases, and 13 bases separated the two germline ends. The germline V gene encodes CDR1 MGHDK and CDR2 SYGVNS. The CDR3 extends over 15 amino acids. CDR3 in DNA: TGTGCCAGCAGTCCGCTGGTAGGGGCTGGAAACACCATATATTTT. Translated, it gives CASSPLVGAGNTIYF.

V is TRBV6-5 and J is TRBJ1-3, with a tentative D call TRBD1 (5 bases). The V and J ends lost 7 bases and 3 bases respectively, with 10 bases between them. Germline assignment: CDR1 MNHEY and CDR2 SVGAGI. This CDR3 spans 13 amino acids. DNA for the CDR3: TGTGCCAGCACTCCAGGGCATGGAAACACCATATATTTT. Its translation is CASTPGHGNTIYF.

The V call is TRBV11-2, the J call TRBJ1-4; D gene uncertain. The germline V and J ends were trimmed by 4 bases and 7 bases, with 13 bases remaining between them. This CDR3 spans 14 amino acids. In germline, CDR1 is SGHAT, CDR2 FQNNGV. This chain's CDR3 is CASSSVRFSEKLFF. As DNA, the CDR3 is TGTGCCAGCAGCTCTGTTCGGTTCTCTGAAAAACTGTTTTTT.

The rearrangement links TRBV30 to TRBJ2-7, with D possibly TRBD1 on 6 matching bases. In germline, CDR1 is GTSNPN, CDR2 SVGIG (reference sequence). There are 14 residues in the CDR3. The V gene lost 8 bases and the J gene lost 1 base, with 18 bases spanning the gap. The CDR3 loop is CAATLDRTSYEQYF. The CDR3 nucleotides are TGTGCCGCGACGCTAGACAGGACATCCTACGAGCAGTACTTC.

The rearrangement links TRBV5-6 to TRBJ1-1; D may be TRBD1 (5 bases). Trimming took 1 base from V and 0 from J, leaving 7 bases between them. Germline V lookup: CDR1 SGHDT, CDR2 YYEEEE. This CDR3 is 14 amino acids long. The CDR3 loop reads CASSLYRMNTEAFF. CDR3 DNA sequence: TGTGCCAGCAGCTTGTACAGGATGAACACTGAAGCTTTCTTT.

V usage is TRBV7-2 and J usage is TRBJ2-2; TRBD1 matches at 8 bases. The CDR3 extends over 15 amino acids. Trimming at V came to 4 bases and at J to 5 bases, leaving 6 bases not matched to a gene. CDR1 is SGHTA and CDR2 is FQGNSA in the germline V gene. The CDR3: CASSSGQGRTGELFF. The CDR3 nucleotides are TGTGCCAGCAGCTCAGGACAGGGACGGACCGGGGAGCTGTTTTTT.

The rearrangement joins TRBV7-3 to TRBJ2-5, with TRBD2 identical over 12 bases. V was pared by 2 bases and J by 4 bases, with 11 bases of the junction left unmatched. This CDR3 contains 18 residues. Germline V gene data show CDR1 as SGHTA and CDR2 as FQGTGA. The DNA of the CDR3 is TGTGCCAGCAGCTTAGTGGGGAGCGGACTAGCGGGAAGAGAGACCCAGTACTTC. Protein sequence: CASSLVGSGLAGRETQYF.

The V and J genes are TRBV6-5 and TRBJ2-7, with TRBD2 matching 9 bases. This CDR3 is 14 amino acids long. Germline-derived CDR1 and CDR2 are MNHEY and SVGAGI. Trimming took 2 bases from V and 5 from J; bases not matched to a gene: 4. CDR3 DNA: TGTGCCAGCAGTTACCGACTAGCGGTCAACGAGCAGTACTTC. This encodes CASSYRLAVNEQYF.

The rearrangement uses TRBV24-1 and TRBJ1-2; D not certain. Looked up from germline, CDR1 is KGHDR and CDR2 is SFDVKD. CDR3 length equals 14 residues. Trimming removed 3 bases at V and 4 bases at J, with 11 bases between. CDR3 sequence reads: CATSDTDSFYGYTF. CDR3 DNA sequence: TGTGCCACCAGTGATACGGACTCCTTCTATGGCTACACCTTC.